The 23 T cell receptor beta chains presented below share a single source sample, sequenced in a study of T-cell reconstitution after alpha-beta-depleted transplantation in children. Unique molecular identifiers were built into the TCRbeta library. MiXCR was run by TCRdb on the PCR reads, yielding one entry per CDR3 protein. The data show about 160,000 distinct CDR3 sequences, 11% seen once. The sequencing used PBMCs, collected before TCRalphabeta/CD19-depleted stem cell transplant. These receptor sequences come from a boy between 2 and 15 years old with acute myeloid leukemia, due to receive a stem cell transplant.

On this clonotype itself: Just one base apart from a much larger clone, this may be a read error. The chain employs TRBV12-3 or TRBV12-4 and TRBJ2-7; either TRBD1 or TRBD2 may fit D (7 bases each). This CDR3 contains 15 residues. The DNA for the CDR3 is TGTGCCATCAGTTTTAGGGGGCGGGGGTCCTACGAGCAGTACTTC. As protein: CAISFRGRGSYEQYF.

This clonotype was recorded many times. This chain connects TRBV28 to TRBJ2-3, with D perhaps matching TRBD1 (6 bases). The germline gives CDR1 MDHEN, CDR2 SYDVKM. V lost 5 bases and J 3 bases, leaving 15 bases between the germline ends. This CDR3 contains 15 residues. The CDR3 DNA sequence: TGTGCCAGCAGTCCTCAGGGGTTGTATACAGATACGCAGTATTTT. Residues: CASSPQGLYTDTQYF.

This clonotype was counted many times. The chain joins TRBV5-1 to TRBJ2-1; D gene unclear. The CDR3 loop spans 13 amino acids. Deletions cut 3 bases from V and 9 bases from J, with 13 bases between. Per the germline V gene, CDR1 is SGHRS and CDR2 is YFSETQ. CDR3 protein: CASSSGVVGEQFF. The DNA of the CDR3 is TGCGCCAGCAGCTCGGGCGTGGTGGGTGAGCAGTTCTTC.

The table lists this clonotype with many counts. The rearrangement joins TRBV7-2 to TRBJ1-6, with no clear D. Between the trimmed V and J ends, which lost 1 base and 7 bases, there was a span of 8 bases. The CDR3 contains 14 residues. CDR1 and CDR2 from the germline V gene are SGHTA and FQGNSA. CDR3 sequence (DNA): TGTGCCAGCAGCTTAGGGCAGATCAATTCACCCCTCCACTTT. Its translation is CASSLGQINSPLHF.

About this clonotype: A read error is possible here, since a much larger clone lies one base away. The rearrangement uses TRBV5-1 and TRBJ1-2; D uncertain. The length of the CDR3 is 13 residues. Looked up from germline, CDR1 is SGHRS and CDR2 is YFSETQ. The germline V and J ends were trimmed by 0 bases and 12 bases, with 15 bases remaining between them. CDR3 sequence reads: CASSLGTKDGHTF. In DNA form, the CDR3 reads TGCGCCAGCAGCTTGGGAACCAAGGACGGCCACACCTTC.

This clonotype was detected many times. This chain joins TRBV20-1 and TRBJ2-7; possibly TRBD2 for D (6 bases). Germline values: CDR1 DFQATT, CDR2 SNEGSKA (reference sequence). This CDR3 spans 12 amino acids. The CDR3 coding sequence is TGCAGCTGTCCTTCGGAGGCGGGAGAGCAGTACTTC. Residues: CSCPSEAGEQYF.

This clonotype has ten or more counts. The chain employs TRBV18 and TRBJ2-7; 10 bases agree with TRBD2. Losses at the gene ends were 3 bases for V and 4 bases for J; bases not matched to a gene: 3. The germline V gene has CDR1 KGHSH and CDR2 LQKENI. The CDR3 consists of 14 residues. CDR3: CASSPTSGIYEQYF. CDR3 DNA: TGTGCCAGCTCACCTACTAGCGGGATTTACGAGCAGTACTTC.

This clonotype has a single count. The chain carries TRBV18 and TRBJ2-3; 8 bases align to TRBD2. Per the germline V gene, CDR1 is KGHSH and CDR2 is LQKENI. The CDR3 is 16 residues long. Losses at the gene ends were 6 bases for V and 1 base for J; bases not matched to a gene: 9. CDR3 DNA: TGTGCCAGCTCTCCCAGAAGCGGGGGAGGCACAGATACGCAGTATTTT. It yields the protein CASSPRSGGGTDTQYF.

There are many counts of this clonotype. V and J are TRBV2 and TRBJ2-1; TRBD2 is a possible D gene (6 bases). The CDR3 loop spans 16 amino acids. V was trimmed by 8 bases and J by 0 bases, leaving 17 bases between them. Germline values: CDR1 SNHLY, CDR2 FYNNEI. The CDR3 DNA is TGTGCCAGCGTCGGGGGTACCAAACGCTCCTACAATGAGCAGTTCTTC. It codes for CASVGGTKRSYNEQFF. Supplemented by reference TRBV2 and TRBJ2-1, the full variable domain reads EPEVTQTPSHQVTQMGQEVILRCVPISNHLYFYWYRQILGQKVEFLVSFYNNEISEKSEIFDDQFSVERPDGSNFTLKIRSTKLEDSAMYFCASVGGTKRSYNEQFFGPGTRLTVL.

This clonotype was observed many times. V is TRBV27 and J is TRBJ2-7; D tentatively fits TRBD1 or TRBD2 (6 bases each). Germline V CDR1 and CDR2: MNHEY, SMNVEV (reference sequence). Trimming left V 2 bases short and J 10 bases short, with 12 bases between. The CDR3 runs 12 residues. The CDR3 sequence is CASSLLGGNQYF. The CDR3 region has the DNA TGTGCCAGCAGTTTACTGGGGGGCAATCAGTACTTC.

This clonotype has at least ten counts. The CDR3 loop is CASSPNLDGYTF. In nucleotides, the CDR3 is TGTGCCAGCAGTCCTAATTTGGATGGCTACACCTTC. This chain links TRBV6-5 with TRBJ1-2; D is ambiguous. V was shortened by 5 bases and J by 6 bases, with 10 bases between the two germline ends. Germline CDR1 reads MNHEY; CDR2 reads SVGAGI. The CDR3 has 12 amino acids.

This clonotype was counted many times. V gene TRBV24-1 combines with J gene TRBJ2-1, with D possibly being TRBD2 (5 bases). CDR1 KGHDR and CDR2 SFDVKD come from the germline V gene. Deletions cut 2 bases from V and 0 bases from J, with 10 bases between. CDR3 length: 16 residues. This CDR3 is CATSDSLGSSYNEQFF. The CDR3 nucleotides are TGTGCCACCAGTGATTCTTTGGGGAGCTCCTACAATGAGCAGTTCTTC.

This clonotype was recorded many times. V gene TRBV20-1 combines with J gene TRBJ2-5; 7 bases match TRBD1. The germline V gene has CDR1 DFQATT and CDR2 SNEGSKA (reference sequence). V was clipped by 6 bases and J by 1 base; unmatched bases: 5. This CDR3 spans 13 amino acids. CDR3 amino acids: CSAWGTVQETQYF. The CDR3 DNA reads TGCAGTGCATGGGGGACAGTCCAAGAGACCCAGTACTTC.

The sample holds a few counts of this clonotype. This chain connects TRBV3-1 to TRBJ2-7; 7 nucleotides match TRBD2. Germline loops: CDR1 LGHDT, CDR2 YNNKEL (reference sequence). After removal of 4 bases from V and 4 bases from J, the junction contained 10 bases not matched to a gene. The CDR3 spans 15 residues. DNA for the CDR3: TGTGCCAGCAGCCCCCAGGTAGCGGGCAAGTACGAGCAGTACTTC. This translates into CASSPQVAGKYEQYF.

This clonotype was detected many times. V and J are TRBV3-1 and TRBJ2-3; 10 bases match TRBD2. The germline V gene has CDR1 LGHDT and CDR2 YNNKEL (reference sequence). CDR3 size: 16 residues. The ends lost 4 bases at V and 2 bases at J; junction bases unmatched: 6. This CDR3 is CASSRYSGGATDTQYF. CDR3 DNA sequence: TGTGCCAGCAGCCGATACAGCGGGGGGGCCACAGATACGCAGTATTTT.

Only a few counts were recorded for this clonotype. Germline is not matched at one junction end, which may reflect a read error. The chain is built from TRBV12-3 or TRBV12-4 and TRBJ2-4; 10 bases match TRBD2. The CDR3 spans 15 residues. The CDR3 bases are TGTGCCAGCAGCTCTAGCGGGGGAGCCAGAAACATTCAGTACTTC. Translated, it gives CASSSSGGARNIQYF.

This clonotype was counted many times. The chain carries TRBV20-1 and TRBJ2-5; 16 positions match TRBD2. Germline V gene lookup returns CDR1 DFQATT and CDR2 SNEGSKA (reference sequence). The trim removed 5 bases at V and 1 base at J, leaving 4 bases unmatched. CDR3 length equals 16 residues. CDR3 bases: TGCAGTGCTCGGGGACTAGCGGGAGGGGTCCAAGAGACCCAGTACTTC. Translation gives CSARGLAGGVQETQYF.

This clonotype was observed many times. V is TRBV5-1 and J is TRBJ1-2; 9 positions match TRBD1. From germline, CDR1 is SGHRS and CDR2 YFSETQ. The trim removed 1 base at V and 8 bases at J, leaving 6 bases unmatched. The CDR3 has 14 amino acids. The CDR3 DNA follows: TGCGCCAGCAGCTTGCTACAGGGGGCCGGGGGCTACACCTTC. It specifies CASSLLQGAGGYTF.

This clonotype was observed at least ten times. The rearrangement links TRBV6-5 to TRBJ2-7, with D unclear. Looked up from germline, CDR1 is MNHEY and CDR2 is SVGAGI. V was cut by 2 bases and J by 6 bases, with 11 bases left in between. The CDR3 is made up of 13 amino acids. For the CDR3, the DNA is TGTGCCAGCAGTTACAATTGGGTATCCGAGCAGTACTTC. Translated, it gives CASSYNWVSEQYF.

This clonotype came up many times. The chain combines TRBV7-6 with TRBJ2-1; D is unclear. CDR3 length equals 15 residues. CDR1 is SGHVS, CDR2 FNYEAQ, per germline. V was shortened by 6 bases and J by 4 bases, with 16 bases between the two germline ends. CDR3 coding DNA: TGTGCCAGCAGTCGCCGGCCGTCATCTTACAATGAGCAGTTCTTC. This gives the protein CASSRRPSSYNEQFF.

This clonotype was detected many times. The rearrangement links TRBV12-3 or TRBV12-4 to TRBJ2-3; D uncertain. V was pared by 2 bases and J by 5 bases, with 8 bases between. There are 13 residues in the CDR3. CDR3 residues: CASSLRRGDTQYF. The CDR3, as DNA: TGTGCCAGCAGTTTAAGAAGAGGAGATACGCAGTATTTT.

This clonotype was detected many times. This chain connects TRBV5-1 to TRBJ1-2; 8 nucleotides align to TRBD1. The CDR3 extends over 15 amino acids. From germline, CDR1 is SGHRS and CDR2 YFSETQ. Unmatched junction bases numbered 5, after V lost 2 bases and J lost 2 bases. CDR3 sequence (DNA): TGCGCCAGCAGCTTTACAGGGGGTGGAAACTATGGCTACACCTTC. Its translation: CASSFTGGGNYGYTF.

This clonotype showed up many times. The chain recombines TRBV11-2 with TRBJ2-1, with 8 bases lining up with TRBD2. Per germline, CDR1 SGHAT and CDR2 FQNNGV. This CDR3 is built from 15 residues. Trimming removed 3 bases from V and 4 bases from J; junction bases left unmatched: 5. CDR3 in amino acids: CASSFREGRYNEQFF. As DNA, the CDR3 is TGTGCCAGCAGCTTCCGGGAGGGCCGGTACAATGAGCAGTTCTTC. The entire variable domain, with the rest obtained from reference TRBV11-2 and TRBJ2-1, is as follows: EAGVAQSPRYKIIEKRQSVAFWCNPISGHATLYWYQQILGQGPKLLIQFQNNGVVDDSQLPKDRFSAERLKGVDSTLKIQPAKLEDSAVYLCASSFREGRYNEQFFGPGTRLTVL.